These 9 T cell receptor beta chains originate from one sample sequenced in a study of cytomegalovirus exposure and HLA in healthy donors. Amplification used 60 Vbeta primers and 13 Jbeta primers. The method was immunoSEQ multiplex PCR; TCRdb's version includes in-frame clones alone and lacks a portion of them. The sample includes approximately 130,000 clones, approximately 82% of them seen just once. What was sequenced was PBMCs. These receptor sequences come from a man aged 35 to 55 in good health and CMV-seronegative.

This chain links TRBV2 with TRBJ2-7, with 9 positions matching TRBD1. This CDR3 has 14 residues. V gave up 9 bases and J gave up 4 bases; unmatched junction bases: 10. From germline, CDR1 is SNHLY and CDR2 FYNNEI. The CDR3 reads CASGGTGTGYEQYF. DNA for the CDR3: TGTGCCAGTGGAGGGACCGGGACAGGGTACGAGCAGTACTTC.

The V and J genes are TRBV28 and TRBJ2-4; 11 nucleotides line up with TRBD1. Germline V lookup: CDR1 MDHEN, CDR2 SYDVKM. Trimming took 4 bases from V and 6 from J; bases not matched to a gene: 5. The CDR3 has 15 amino acids. CDR3 in amino acids: CASSSLGTGGNIQYF. The CDR3 DNA sequence: TGTGCCAGCAGTTCCCTGGGGACAGGGGGAAACATTCAGTACTTC.

This clone was observed a handful of times. The rearrangement uses TRBV9 and TRBJ2-3; D gene ambiguous. Germline V lookup: CDR1 SGDLS, CDR2 YYNGEE. This CDR3 region has 12 residues. V was shortened by 4 bases and J by 6 bases, with 9 bases between the two germline ends. The CDR3 region has the DNA TGTGCCAGCAGCCCCCAGTCTGATACGCAGTATTTT. Protein product: CASSPQSDTQYF.

The CDR3 DNA reads TGTGCCAGCAGTGAAACGACTAGCGGGAGTCGAAATGAGCAGTTCTTC. Translating it yields CASSETTSGSRNEQFF. The V call is TRBV6-1, the J call TRBJ2-1, with 12 bases lining up with TRBD2. Germline V lookup: CDR1 MNHNS, CDR2 SASEGT. Trimming cost V 2 bases and J 7 bases; bases outside gene matches: 6. The CDR3 sequence is 16 residues long.

The CDR3 DNA sequence: TGTGCCAGCTCACAAGACAGGTCTGGGGCCAACGTCCTGACTTTC. Encoded protein: CASSQDRSGANVLTF. The V and J genes are TRBV18 and TRBJ2-6; D is possibly TRBD1 (6 bases). CDR3 size: 15 residues. Germline lookup yields CDR1 KGHSH and CDR2 LQKENI. The V end lost 4 bases, the J end lost 1 base, and 8 bases lay between the germline ends.

The chain recombines TRBV11-2 with TRBJ1-1, with TRBD1 identical over 7 bases. V shed 4 bases and J 0 bases; nucleotides not matched to a gene: 2. From germline, CDR1 is SGHAT and CDR2 FQNNGV. The CDR3 has 14 residues. In DNA form, the CDR3 reads TGTGCCAGCAGCTGGGACAGCATGAACACTGAAGCTTTCTTT. Protein: CASSWDSMNTEAFF.

The rearrangement uses TRBV7-9 and TRBJ1-1; 7 nucleotides agree with TRBD1. This CDR3 spans 17 amino acids. Germline-derived CDR1 and CDR2 are SEHNR and FQNEAQ (reference sequence). J gave up 0 bases and V 0 bases, and 7 bases lay outside the gene matches. The CDR3 DNA reads TGTGCCAGCAGCTTAGCGCGTTCAGGGGGAATGAACACTGAAGCTTTCTTT. It is translated as CASSLARSGGMNTEAFF.

The chain recombines TRBV15 with TRBJ2-1, with D possibly matching TRBD2 (5 bases). The CDR3 sequence is 16 residues long. Trimming removed 2 bases at V and 7 bases at J, with 18 bases between. In germline, CDR1 is LNHNV, CDR2 YYDKDF (reference sequence). The CDR3 DNA is TGTGCCACCAGCAGACGACGGACTCAAGGATGGAATGAGCAGTTCTTC. Translated, it gives CATSRRRTQGWNEQFF.

The CDR3 nucleotides are TGCGCCAGCAGCTCCGCTCCCGGGGTCCTTATGGCTTTCTTT. Its translation: CASSSAPGVLMAFF. The chain combines TRBV4-1 with TRBJ1-1; D is unresolved. The CDR3 contains 14 residues. Germline V gene sequence: CDR1 MGHRA, CDR2 YSYEKL. Trimming pared 5 bases from V and 11 bases from J, leaving 21 bases between.